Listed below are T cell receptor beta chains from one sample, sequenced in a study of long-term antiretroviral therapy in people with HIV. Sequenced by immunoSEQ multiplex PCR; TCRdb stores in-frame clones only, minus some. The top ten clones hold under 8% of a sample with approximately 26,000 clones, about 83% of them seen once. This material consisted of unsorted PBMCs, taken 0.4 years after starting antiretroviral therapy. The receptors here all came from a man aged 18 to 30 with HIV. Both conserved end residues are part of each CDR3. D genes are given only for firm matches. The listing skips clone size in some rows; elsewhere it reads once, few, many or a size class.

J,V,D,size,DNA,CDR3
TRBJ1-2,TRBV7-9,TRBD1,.,TGTGCCAGCAGCCCACGGACAGGGCCCAACTATGGCTACACCTTC,CASSPRTGPNYGYTF
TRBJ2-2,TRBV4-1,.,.,TGCGCCAGCAGTTCCGGCCCGAACACCGGGGAGCTGTTTTTT,CASSSGPNTGELFF
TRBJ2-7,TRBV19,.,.,TGTGCCAGTAGTATCGGCCAGGGTGACTACGAGCAGTACTTC,CASSIGQGDYEQYF
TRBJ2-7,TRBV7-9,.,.,TGTGCCAGCAGCCAGGGCGCGGACGAGCAGTACTTC,CASSQGADEQYF
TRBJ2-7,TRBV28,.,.,TGTGCCAGCAGTTTGTCGACAGGGGAGGGAGACGAGCAGTACTTC,CASSLSTGEGDEQYF
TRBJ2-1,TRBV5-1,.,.,TGCGCCAGCAGCTTCCACGACCCCTACAATGAGCAGTTCTTC,CASSFHDPYNEQFF
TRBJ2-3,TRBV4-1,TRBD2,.,TGCGCCAGCAGCCAAGATCATAAGACTAGCGGGGGGCGCACCACAGATACGCAGTATTTT,CASSQDHKTSGGRTTDTQYF
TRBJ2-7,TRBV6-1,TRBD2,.,TGTGCCAGCAGTTTTAGGACTAGCCGGGACGAGCAGTACTTC,CASSFRTSRDEQYF
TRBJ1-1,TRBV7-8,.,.,TGTGCCAGCAGCTTAATTGGACCCGGGACCCCGCTCAAAAACACTGAAGCTTTCTTT,CASSLIGPGTPLKNTEAFF
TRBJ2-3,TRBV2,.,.,TGTGCCAGCAGTGAAGCGACCCTCACAGATACGCAGTATTTT,CASSEATLTDTQYF
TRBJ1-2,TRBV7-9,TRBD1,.,TGTGCCAGCAGCTTAGTAACACAGGGGGCTCGAAGCTATGGCTACACCTTC,CASSLVTQGARSYGYTF
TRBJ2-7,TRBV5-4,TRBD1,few,TGTGCCAGCAGCTTCGGGACAGCCTCCTACGAGCAGTACTTC,CASSFGTASYEQYF
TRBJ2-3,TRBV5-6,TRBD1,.,TGTGCCAGCAGAGGATTAAGGGACAGATTCACAGATACGCAGTATTTT,CASRGLRDRFTDTQYF
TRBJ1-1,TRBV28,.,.,TGTGCCAGCAGTGCCCCGTTTAAACACTTAAACACTGAAGCTTTCTTT,CASSAPFKHLNTEAFF
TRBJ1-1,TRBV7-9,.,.,TGTGCCAGCAGCTTATGGAGGGGGAACACTGAAGCTTTCTTT,CASSLWRGNTEAFF
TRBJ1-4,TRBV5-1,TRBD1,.,TGCGCCAGCAGCTTGGGTGTGGGGCCCGACAGGGCGGAAAATGAAAAACTGTTTTTT,CASSLGVGPDRAENEKLFF
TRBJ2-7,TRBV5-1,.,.,TGCGCCAGTTGGGAAGGGAGGGAGCAGTACTTC,CASWEGREQYF
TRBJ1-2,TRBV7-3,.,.,TGTGCCAGCAGCCCCCAGACCGCGAACCGGGATGGCTACACCTTC,CASSPQTANRDGYTF
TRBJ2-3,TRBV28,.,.,TGTGCCAGCAGTTTTGGGGCGGAGACAGATACGCAGTATTTT,CASSFGAETDTQYF
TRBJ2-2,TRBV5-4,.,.,TGTGCCAGCAGCTCGACAGGGAACACCGGGGAGCTGTTTTTT,CASSSTGNTGELFF
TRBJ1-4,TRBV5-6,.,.,TGTGCCAGCAGCCTCAGGAGGGAAAAACTGTTTTTT,CASSLRREKLFF
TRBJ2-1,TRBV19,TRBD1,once,TGTGCCAGTAGGGTCCGGGACAGTTCCTACAATGAGCAGTTCTTC,CASRVRDSSYNEQFF
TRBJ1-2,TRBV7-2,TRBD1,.,TGTGCCAGCAGCTCTAACAGGGGCGGCTACACCTTC,CASSSNRGGYTF
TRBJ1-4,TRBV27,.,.,TGTGCCAGCAGTTTGTCAGCGACAGAGAATGAAAAACTGTTTTTT,CASSLSATENEKLFF
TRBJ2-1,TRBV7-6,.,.,TGTGCCAGCAGCTTAGATTATGGGGATGAGCAGTTCTTC,CASSLDYGDEQFF
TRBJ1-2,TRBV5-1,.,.,TGCGCCAGCAGCTGGGCCGCGGGTGGCTACACCTTC,CASSWAAGGYTF
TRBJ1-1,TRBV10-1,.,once,TGCGCCAGCAGTGATGACGGGAACACTGAAGCTTTCTTT,CASSDDGNTEAFF
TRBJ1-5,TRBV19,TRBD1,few,TGTGCCAGTGGGGACAGGGTAGGCGGTCAGCCCCAGCATTTT,CASGDRVGGQPQHF
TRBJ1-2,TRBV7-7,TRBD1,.,TGTGCCAGCAGCTGGACAGGATATGGCTACACCTTC,CASSWTGYGYTF
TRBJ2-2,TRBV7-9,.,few,TGTGCCAGCAGCTTATCTCGCGGGGCCGGGGAGCTGTTTTTT,CASSLSRGAGELFF
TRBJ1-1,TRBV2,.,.,TGTGCCGACAATCTGGGCAACTCGAAAGCTTTCTTT,CADNLGNSKAFF